The present TCR beta chain was sequenced within a study of somatic mutations in cytotoxic T cells in rheumatoid arthritis. Generated by immunoSEQ multiplex PCR, the TCRdb table keeps only in-frame clones and is missing some. The repertoire consists of 25,000 to 35,000 clones, with roughly four fifths occurring once and the leading ten covering just under 8.5%. The CDR3 sequence is 16 residues long. V was cut by 1 base and J by 5 bases, with 17 bases left in between. Germline CDR1 and CDR2: LNHDA and SQIVND (reference sequence). CD4+ and CD8+ cells were isolated by positive magnetic bead selection, with purity checked by flow cytometry.

The J gene is TRBJ1-2, the V gene TRBV19; possible D gene TRBD1, 6 bases. Sample: CD8+ T cells sorted from blood. The sequence was collected from an adult with rheumatoid arthritis. CDR3 coding DNA: TGTGCCAGTAGTATAGGCCCCAGTCAGGGGTGGTATGGCTACACCTTC. Protein sequence: CASSIGPSQGWYGYTF.